This is a list of T cell receptor beta chains from one sample in a study of identical twins. TCRdb re-analysed the 5' RACE reads in MiXCR, keeping a single row per CDR3 protein. The sample lists under 1 million distinct CDR3 sequences; around an eighth were seen once. The same specimen was also included in a second study, on yellow fever vaccine responses in identical twins.

Sequencing was performed on PBMCs. These receptors were taken from a young woman in good health. CDR3s include the opening cysteine and the closing phenylalanine or tryptophan. D genes are given only for firm matches. Some rows mark clone size as missing; the rest say once, few, many or name a class of expanded clone.

-,TRBD2,TRBV20-1,TRBJ2-5,TGCAGTTATCTAGCGGGAGCAGTAGAGACCCAGTACTTC,CSYLAGAVETQYF
many,-,TRBV6-2/TRBV6-3,TRBJ1-6,TGTGCCAGCAGTTACTCGGGGCTCATCGTGAATTCACCCCTCCACTTT,CASSYSGLIVNSPLHF
-,TRBD1,TRBV7-9,TRBJ1-6,TGTGCCAGCAGCTCCCCCTTGACAGGGAATTCACCCCTCCACTTT,CASSSPLTGNSPLHF
many,TRBD2,TRBV10-3,TRBJ2-3,TGTGCCATCAGTGTAACTAGCGGGAGCACAGATACGCAGTATTTT,CAISVTSGSTDTQYF
few,TRBD2,TRBV3-1,TRBJ2-3,TGTGCCAGCAGCCAAGATACGAGCGGGAGAGCAGATACGCAGTATTTT,CASSQDTSGRADTQYF
once,TRBD1,TRBV19,TRBJ1-1,TGTGCCAGTAGTATCACGACAGGGTATGAAGCTTTCTTT,CASSITTGYEAFF
few,-,TRBV27,TRBJ1-4,TGTGCCAGCAGTCCGCCCGGGGTAACTAATGAAAAACTGTTTTTT,CASSPPGVTNEKLFF
many,-,TRBV7-2,TRBJ1-3,TGTGCCAGCAGCTTAGGTTCAGCTGGAAACACCATATATTTT,CASSLGSAGNTIYF
few,-,TRBV19,TRBJ1-3,TGTGCCAGCAGGGATAATGGAAACACCATATATTTT,CASRDNGNTIYF
few,-,TRBV20-1,TRBJ2-7,TGCAGTGGAGGTTCGGGCTACGAGCAGTACTTC,CSGGSGYEQYF
many,-,TRBV6-2/TRBV6-3,TRBJ2-7,TGTGCCAGCACCAAGGGGAGCTCCTACGAGCAGTACTTC,CASTKGSSYEQYF
-,-,TRBV5-1,TRBJ1-5,TGCGCCAGCAGCTTGGCCATGGGCCAGCCCCAGCATTTT,CASSLAMGQPQHF
few,-,TRBV15,TRBJ1-1,TGTGCCACCAGCAGAGATTCGGCGTGGAACACTGAAGCTTTCTTT,CATSRDSAWNTEAFF
-,-,TRBV12-3/TRBV12-4,TRBJ2-1,TGTGCCAGCAGGACGGAGCTTGAGAATGAGCAGTTCTTC,CASRTELENEQFF
-,-,TRBV5-3,TRBJ1-5,TGTGCCAGGAGCCCTGGGCCAAGCAATCAGCCCCAGCATTTT,CARSPGPSNQPQHF
-,-,TRBV19,TRBJ1-1,TGTGCCAGTACCCGGGACGGTGCGGGGAACACTGAAGCTTTCTTT,CASTRDGAGNTEAFF
-,-,TRBV28,TRBJ2-7,TGTGCCAGCAAGTGGTCACTCGAGCAGTACTTC,CASKWSLEQYF
few,TRBD2,TRBV11-2,TRBJ2-3,TGTGCCAGCAGCCCCCGACTAGCGGGAGGGCCGTTGGGCACAGATACGCAGTATTTT,CASSPRLAGGPLGTDTQYF
-,TRBD2,TRBV12-3/TRBV12-4,TRBJ2-1,TGTGCCACCATGGGAGGGGAAGAAACCTACAATGAGCAGTTCTTC,CATMGGEETYNEQFF
-,TRBD2,TRBV12-3/TRBV12-4,TRBJ2-5,TGTGCCAGCACTCAGAAAGCGGGGAACGGGAGAGAGACCCAGTACTTC,CASTQKAGNGRETQYF
-,TRBD1,TRBV10-3,TRBJ2-2,TGTGCCATCAGAGGGGGCGAGGGGTCCCACACCGGGGAGCTGTTTTTT,CAIRGGEGSHTGELFF
-,-,TRBV4-1,TRBJ1-1,TGCGCCAGCAGCTCACGCGGGACTCCGGACACTGAAGCTTTCTTT,CASSSRGTPDTEAFF
-,-,TRBV5-1,TRBJ2-7,TGCGCCAGCAGCCCGCAAAACAGCATCCCCTACGAGCAGTACTTC,CASSPQNSIPYEQYF
few,-,TRBV6-5,TRBJ2-3,TGTGCCAGCAGTTACTCGGAGAAGGAGGGTTCAGATACGCAGTATTTT,CASSYSEKEGSDTQYF
-,-,TRBV10-3,TRBJ2-5,TGTGCCATCAGTGCTAGTGGTGGGAGAGAGACCCAGTACTTC,CAISASGGRETQYF
-,-,TRBV21-1,TRBJ2-7,TGTGCCAGCAGTTCCTTCTCCACGGGGGTCGAGCAGTACTTC,CASSSFSTGVEQYF
-,-,TRBV5-1,TRBJ2-5,TGCGCCAGTAGCCGGGCGGATCAATCCCAAGAGACCCAGTACTTC,CASSRADQSQETQYF
many,TRBD1,TRBV3-1,TRBJ2-7,TGTGCCAGCAGCCAAGGACAGGGGGCATTCAACGAGCAGTACTTC,CASSQGQGAFNEQYF
few,TRBD2,TRBV5-1,TRBJ2-1,TGCGCCAGCAGCTTGGAGTTTAGCGGGAATGAGCAGTTCTTC,CASSLEFSGNEQFF
few,-,TRBV12-3/TRBV12-4,TRBJ1-2,TGTGCCAGCAGTTTAATATCCGCGCCGGATGGCTACACCTTC,CASSLISAPDGYTF
once,-,TRBV3-1,TRBJ1-5,TGTGCCAGCAGCCAAGACGGACATCAGCCCCAGCATTTT,CASSQDGHQPQHF
-,-,TRBV24-1,TRBJ2-1,TGTGCCACCAGTGACCCTCGAGCCAACTACAATGAGCAGTTCTTC,CATSDPRANYNEQFF
few,-,TRBV2,TRBJ1-1,TGTGCCAGCAGTGCCAGGCAGCCCCCGAACACTGAAGCTTTCTTT,CASSARQPPNTEAFF
few,-,TRBV16,TRBJ2-1,TGTGCCAGCAGCCAATTAGGGATGAATGAGCAGTTCTTC,CASSQLGMNEQFF
many,-,TRBV5-1,TRBJ2-5,TGCGCCAGCAGTAAAGACTGGGGGGAGACCCAGTACTTC,CASSKDWGETQYF
-,TRBD2,TRBV4-1,TRBJ2-7,TGCGCCAGCAGCCAAGCGGGGGGAGAGTACTACGAGCAGTACTTC,CASSQAGGEYYEQYF
-,TRBD1,TRBV28,TRBJ1-5,TGTGCCAGCAGTCTTAGACAGGGCGACCAGCCCCAGCATTTT,CASSLRQGDQPQHF
-,TRBD1,TRBV6-1,TRBJ1-2,TGTGCCAGCAGCCCCCCGGGACAGGAGTTTTATGGCTACACCTTC,CASSPPGQEFYGYTF
few,TRBD1,TRBV7-3,TRBJ2-5,TGTGCCAGCAGCTCGGGACAGGGGGGGACCCAGTACTTC,CASSSGQGGTQYF
few,-,TRBV5-1,TRBJ2-1,TGCGCCAGCAGCGTACGAGTCGGGAGCGGTAGCTCCTACAATGAGCAGTTCTTC,CASSVRVGSGSSYNEQFF
-,-,TRBV5-4,TRBJ2-1,TGTGCCAGCAGCTTGGAACCACTTTTACTAGGGGCCGTCTCCTACAATGAGCAGTTCTTC,CASSLEPLLLGAVSYNEQFF
few,TRBD1,TRBV7-2,TRBJ1-2,TGTGCCAGCAGCCAGGGGGCAGGGGAGAAAGTTTACACCTTC,CASSQGAGEKVYTF
many,TRBD1,TRBV28,TRBJ2-3,TGTGCCAGCAGTCCCGGGACAGGGGGCGCAGATACGCAGTATTTT,CASSPGTGGADTQYF
-,TRBD1,TRBV4-1,TRBJ1-5,TGCGCCACCGGAGGGGGCTATAGCAATCAGCCCCAGCATTTT,CATGGGYSNQPQHF
-,-,TRBV18,TRBJ2-1,TGTGCCAGCTCACCAGACATCTCGAGCTCCTACAATGAGCAGTTCTTC,CASSPDISSSYNEQFF
few,TRBD1,TRBV4-1,TRBJ2-3,TGCGCCAGCAGCCGGAGGGTCACAGGGGGCATTGCCACAGATACGCAGTATTTT,CASSRRVTGGIATDTQYF
few,-,TRBV12-3/TRBV12-4,TRBJ2-5,TGTGCCAGCAGCCTCCCGGGACATCTAGAGACCCAGTACTTC,CASSLPGHLETQYF
-,-,TRBV20-1,TRBJ2-3,TGCAGTGCTAGAGACCCGGACTATGGGGGGGGCAGAGATACGCAGTATTTT,CSARDPDYGGGRDTQYF
few,TRBD2,TRBV2,TRBJ2-1,TGTGCCAGCAGACTGCCCGGACTAGCGGGGACAAATGAGCAGTTCTTC,CASRLPGLAGTNEQFF
-,TRBD1,TRBV29-1,TRBJ1-4,TGCAGCGTCTCTAAAACAGGGGTTAATGAAAAACTGTTTTTT,CSVSKTGVNEKLFF
-,TRBD1,TRBV2,TRBJ2-3,TGTGCCAGCAGGAGGGACAGGGTCACAGATACGCAGTATTTT,CASRRDRVTDTQYF
-,-,TRBV5-1,TRBJ1-6,TGCGCCAGCAGTTCCGGGACATTGGGTTCACCCCTCCACTTT,CASSSGTLGSPLHF
-,-,TRBV9,TRBJ1-2,TGTGCCAGCAGCGCCCACTTAAGGACAGAATATGGCTACACCTTC,CASSAHLRTEYGYTF
few,-,TRBV24-1,TRBJ2-2,TGTGCCATCGGGACCTCGAACACCGGGGAGCTGTTTTTT,CAIGTSNTGELFF
few,TRBD2,TRBV6-1,TRBJ2-1,TGTGCCAGCAGGGCGGGACTAGCGGGAACCAGCTCCTACAATGAGCAGTTCTTC,CASRAGLAGTSSYNEQFF
-,-,TRBV29-1,TRBJ2-1,TGCAGCACTACAACCGCCCGTTCCTACAATGAGCAGTTCTTC,CSTTTARSYNEQFF